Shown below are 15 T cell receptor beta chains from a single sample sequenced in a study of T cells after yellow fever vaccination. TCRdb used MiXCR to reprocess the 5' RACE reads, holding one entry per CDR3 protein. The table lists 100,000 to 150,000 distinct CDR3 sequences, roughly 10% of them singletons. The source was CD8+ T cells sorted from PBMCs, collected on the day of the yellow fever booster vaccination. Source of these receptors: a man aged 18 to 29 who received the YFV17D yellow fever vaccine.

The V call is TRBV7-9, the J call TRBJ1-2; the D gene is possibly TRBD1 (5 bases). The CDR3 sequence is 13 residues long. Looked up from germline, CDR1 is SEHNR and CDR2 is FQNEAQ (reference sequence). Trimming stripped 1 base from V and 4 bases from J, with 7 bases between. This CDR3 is CASSLGDFYGYTF. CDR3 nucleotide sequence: TGTGCCAGCAGCTTAGGGGACTTCTATGGCTACACCTTC.

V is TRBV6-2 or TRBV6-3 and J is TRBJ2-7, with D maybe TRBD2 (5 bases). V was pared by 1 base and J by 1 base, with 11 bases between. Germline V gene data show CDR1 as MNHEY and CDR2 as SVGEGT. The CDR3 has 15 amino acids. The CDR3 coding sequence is TGTGCCAGCAGTTACTGGGAGTTCGTGTCCTACGAGCAGTACTTC. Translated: CASSYWEFVSYEQYF.

CDR3 protein: CASSLRVNNEQFF. Here the CDR3 DNA reads TGCGCCAGCAGCCTGAGGGTGAACAATGAGCAGTTCTTC. V and J are TRBV4-3 and TRBJ2-1; D might be TRBD2 (5 bases). Germline-derived CDR1 and CDR2 are LGHNA and YSLEER. The CDR3 contains 13 residues. Trimming removed 4 bases at V and 5 bases at J, with 9 bases between.

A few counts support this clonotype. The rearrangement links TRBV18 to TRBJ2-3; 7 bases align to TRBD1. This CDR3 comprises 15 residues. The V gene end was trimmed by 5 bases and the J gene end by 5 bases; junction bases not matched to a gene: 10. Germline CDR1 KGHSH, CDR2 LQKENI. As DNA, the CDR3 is TGTGCCAGCTCAACGGCAGGGGGTTCTTTAGATACGCAGTATTTT. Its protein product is CASSTAGGSLDTQYF.

The CDR3 nucleotides read TGCGCCAGTCAAGAGGGGCCTGGAAACACCATATATTTT. Protein: CASQEGPGNTIYF. The chain combines TRBV4-1 with TRBJ1-3, with a tentative D call TRBD1 (5 bases). V was trimmed by 9 bases and J by 2 bases, leaving 11 bases between them. The length of the CDR3 is 13 residues. Germline values: CDR1 MGHRA, CDR2 YSYEKL.

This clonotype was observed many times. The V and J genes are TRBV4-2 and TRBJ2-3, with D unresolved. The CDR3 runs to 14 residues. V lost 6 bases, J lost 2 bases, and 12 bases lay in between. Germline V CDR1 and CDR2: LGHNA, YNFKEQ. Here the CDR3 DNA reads TGTGCCAGCAGTCTAGGAACTTCCACAGATACGCAGTATTTT. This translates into CASSLGTSTDTQYF.

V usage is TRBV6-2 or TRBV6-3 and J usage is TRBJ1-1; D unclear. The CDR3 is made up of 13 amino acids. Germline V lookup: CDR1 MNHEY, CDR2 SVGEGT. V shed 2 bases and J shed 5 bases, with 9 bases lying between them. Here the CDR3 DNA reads TGTGCCAGCAGTTACGAGGTTGGGACTGAAGCTTTCTTT. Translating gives CASSYEVGTEAFF.

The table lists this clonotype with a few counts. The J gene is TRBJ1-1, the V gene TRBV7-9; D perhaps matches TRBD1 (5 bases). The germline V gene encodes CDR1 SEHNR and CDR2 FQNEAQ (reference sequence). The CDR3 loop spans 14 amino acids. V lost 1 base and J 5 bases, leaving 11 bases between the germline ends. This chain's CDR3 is CASSLVRGVTEAFF. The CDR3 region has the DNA TGTGCCAGCAGCTTAGTACGGGGGGTAACTGAAGCTTTCTTT.

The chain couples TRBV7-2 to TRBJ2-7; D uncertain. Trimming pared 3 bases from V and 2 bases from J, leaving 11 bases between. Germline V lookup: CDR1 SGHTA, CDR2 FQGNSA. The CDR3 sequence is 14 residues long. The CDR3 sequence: CASSFLIRPYEQYF. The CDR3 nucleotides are TGTGCCAGCAGCTTTCTTATCAGGCCCTACGAGCAGTACTTC.

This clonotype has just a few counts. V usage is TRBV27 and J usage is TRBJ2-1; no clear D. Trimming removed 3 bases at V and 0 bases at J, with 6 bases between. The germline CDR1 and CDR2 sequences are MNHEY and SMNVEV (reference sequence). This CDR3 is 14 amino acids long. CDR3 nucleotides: TGTGCCAGCAGTTTGACGATCTCCTACAATGAGCAGTTCTTC. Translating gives CASSLTISYNEQFF.

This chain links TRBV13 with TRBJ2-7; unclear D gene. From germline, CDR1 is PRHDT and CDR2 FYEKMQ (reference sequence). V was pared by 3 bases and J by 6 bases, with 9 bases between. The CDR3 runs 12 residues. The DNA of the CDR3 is TGTGCCAGCAGCTTGCCTAGAGGCGAGCAGTACGTC. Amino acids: CASSLPRGEQYV.

CDR3 sequence reads: CASSLAGVYNEQFF. CDR3 in DNA: TGTGCCAGCAGCTTAGCGGGGGTCTACAATGAGCAGTTCTTC. This sequence joins TRBV7-9 and TRBJ2-1, with D tentatively TRBD1 or TRBD2 (5 bases each). Trimming stripped 0 bases from V and 3 bases from J, with 6 bases between. The CDR3 covers 14 residues. Germline loops: CDR1 SEHNR, CDR2 FQNEAQ (reference sequence).

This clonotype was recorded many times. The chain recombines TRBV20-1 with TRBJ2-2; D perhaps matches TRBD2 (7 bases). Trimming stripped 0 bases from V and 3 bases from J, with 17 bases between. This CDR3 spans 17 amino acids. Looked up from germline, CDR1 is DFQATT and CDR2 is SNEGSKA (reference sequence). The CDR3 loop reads CSARDGEGGVDTGELFF. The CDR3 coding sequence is TGCAGTGCTAGAGATGGGGAGGGGGGCGTGGACACCGGGGAGCTGTTTTTT.

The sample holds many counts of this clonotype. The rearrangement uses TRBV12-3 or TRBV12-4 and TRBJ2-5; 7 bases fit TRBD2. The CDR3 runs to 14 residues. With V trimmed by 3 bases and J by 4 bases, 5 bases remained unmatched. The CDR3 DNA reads TGTGCCAGCAGTTTTTTGGGGGAGGGAGAGACCCAGTACTTC. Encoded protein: CASSFLGEGETQYF.

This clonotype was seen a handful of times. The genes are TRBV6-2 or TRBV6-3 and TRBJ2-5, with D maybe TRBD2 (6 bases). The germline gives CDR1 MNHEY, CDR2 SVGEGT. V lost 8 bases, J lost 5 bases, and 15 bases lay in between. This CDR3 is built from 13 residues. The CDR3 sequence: CASDPTSRETQYF. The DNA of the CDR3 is TGTGCCAGCGACCCGACTAGTCGGGAGACCCAGTACTTC.